These T cell receptor beta chains were read from a single sample in a study of Ad26.COV2.S vaccination and SARS-CoV-2 variants. Clones were sequenced by immunoSEQ multiplex PCR, and TCRdb holds only the in-frame ones, with some missing. Here the sample spans approximately 300,000 clones, 70% to 90% being singletons. The sequencing used peripheral blood, collected in a trial of Ad26.COV2.S vaccine versus placebo. The receptors were sampled from a person between 18 and 60 years old who received the Ad26.COV2.S COVID-19 vaccine or a placebo. Both conserved end residues are part of each CDR3. The D gene is left open where the match is weak. The size field is filled for only some rows; it gives once, few, many or a size class.

V gene	J gene	clone size	D gene	CDR3 protein	CDR3 DNA
TRBV5-1	TRBJ1-1	NA	NA	CASSSGAQRMNTEAFF	TGCGCCAGCAGTTCCGGGGCCCAGCGGATGAACACTGAAGCTTTCTTT
TRBV6-1	TRBJ1-4	NA	NA	CASSEATGQGKLFF	TGTGCCAGCAGTGAAGCCACAGGCCAAGGAAAACTGTTTTTT
TRBV5-1	TRBJ1-3	once	TRBD1	CASSSDRVGNTIYF	TGCGCCAGCAGCTCGGACAGGGTAGGAAACACCATATATTTT
TRBV14	TRBJ2-2	NA	NA	CASSPRNTGELFF	TGTGCCAGCAGCCCCCGCAACACCGGGGAGCTGTTTTTT
TRBV10-3	TRBJ1-6	NA	TRBD1	CAISAQDRNNSPLHF	TGTGCCATCAGTGCACAGGACAGGAATAATTCACCCCTCCACTTT
TRBV5-8	TRBJ1-3	NA	NA	CASSLKLSSGNTIYF	TGTGCCAGCAGCTTGAAGTTAAGCTCTGGAAACACCATATATTTT
TRBV24-1	TRBJ2-1	few	NA	CATDQSPYNEQFF	TGTGCCACGGACCAATCCCCTTACAATGAGCAGTTCTTC
TRBV7-2	TRBJ1-2	NA	NA	CASTLGGGGDSNYGYTF	TGTGCCAGCACCCTAGGAGGAGGGGGGGACTCTAACTATGGCTACACCTTC
TRBV24-1	TRBJ1-1	NA	NA	CATSDPAGRTFF	TGTGCCACCAGTGATCCGGCAGGGAGGACTTTCTTT
TRBV15	TRBJ1-6	NA	NA	CATSREGSYNSPLHF	TGTGCCACCAGCAGAGAAGGCTCCTATAATTCACCCCTCCACTTT
TRBV15	TRBJ1-2	NA	TRBD1	CATSRGGTGGVVLGYTF	TGTGCCACCAGCAGAGGGGGGACAGGGGGCGTTGTGTTGGGCTACACCTTC
TRBV19	TRBJ1-2	once	NA	CASSDTSYGYTF	TGTGCCAGTAGTGACACCTCTTATGGCTACACCTTC
TRBV5-1	TRBJ2-7	once	NA	CASTLLLRALTTEQYF	TGCGCCAGCACCCTCCTACTCAGGGCTCTAACTACCGAGCAGTACTTC
TRBV19	TRBJ2-3	NA	TRBD1	CASSTILGQRTDTQYF	TGTGCCAGTAGTACAATCCTGGGACAGCGCACAGATACGCAGTATTTT
TRBV27	TRBJ2-2	NA	TRBD1	CASSSKTGGSRELFF	TGTGCCAGCAGTTCCAAGACAGGGGGAAGTAGGGAGCTGTTTTTT
TRBV19	TRBJ2-2	NA	TRBD1	CASSPDRVLNTGELFF	TGTGCCAGTAGTCCCGACAGGGTGTTGAACACCGGGGAGCTGTTTTTT
TRBV4-1	TRBJ2-6	NA	NA	CATAQGLGRANVLTF	TGCGCCACGGCCCAGGGCCTAGGGAGGGCCAACGTCCTGACTTTC
TRBV3-1/TRBV3-2	TRBJ2-7	NA	TRBD1	CASSHKGAQYEQYF	TGTGCCAGCAGCCACAAGGGGGCGCAGTACGAGCAGTACTTC
TRBV30	TRBJ1-1	NA	TRBD1	CAWSVSGGYTEAFF	TGTGCCTGGAGTGTATCAGGGGGCTATACTGAAGCTTTCTTT
TRBV7-2	TRBJ1-2	NA	NA	CASSFFLGGYGYTF	TGTGCCAGCAGCTTCTTCCTAGGGGGGTATGGCTACACCTTC
TRBV9	TRBJ1-4	once	TRBD1	CASGTGDNEKLFF	TGTGCCAGCGGGACAGGGGATAATGAAAAACTGTTTTTT
TRBV5-1	TRBJ1-4	once	TRBD1	CASSPPGQGREKLFF	TGCGCCAGCAGTCCACCGGGACAGGGAAGAGAAAAACTGTTTTTT
TRBV29-1	TRBJ1-2	NA	NA	CSVRDDRLAGGYTF	TGCAGCGTTCGTGACGACAGGCTAGCTGGTGGCTACACCTTC
TRBV13	TRBJ2-4	NA	TRBD2	CASSYTSGGALAKNIQYF	TGTGCCAGCAGCTACACTAGCGGGGGGGCGTTAGCCAAAAACATTCAGTACTTC
TRBV9	TRBJ1-2	few	TRBD1	CASSPPGGLYGYTF	TGTGCCAGCAGTCCCCCAGGGGGTCTCTATGGCTACACCTTC
TRBV19	TRBJ1-5	NA	NA	CASSTGSQPQHF	TGTGCCAGTAGTACCGGGAGTCAGCCCCAGCATTTT
TRBV5-1	TRBJ2-5	once	TRBD2	CASSLAGTSGGVTQYF	TGCGCCAGCAGCTTGGCCGGGACTAGCGGGGGTGTGACCCAGTACTTC
TRBV3-1/TRBV3-2	TRBJ1-3	NA	NA	CASSQQGTGNTIYF	TGTGCCAGCAGCCAACAGGGAACTGGAAACACCATATATTTT
TRBV30	TRBJ2-7	NA	NA	CAAGQPSAQYF	TGTGCCGCGGGGCAGCCATCAGCTCAGTACTTC
TRBV5-6	TRBJ2-7	NA	NA	CASSPVGRGTYEQYF	TGTGCCAGCAGCCCGGTGGGCCGGGGGACCTACGAGCAGTACTTC
TRBV19	TRBJ1-1	NA	NA	CASSKQDAEAFF	TGTGCCAGTAGTAAACAGGACGCTGAAGCTTTCTTT
TRBV5-6	TRBJ2-5	NA	NA	CASSLSRRETQYF	TGTGCCAGCAGCTTGAGCAGGAGAGAGACCCAGTACTTC
TRBV11-2	TRBJ2-7	NA	TRBD1	CASSWDSREQYF	TGTGCCAGCAGCTGGGACAGTCGCGAGCAGTACTTC
TRBV7-2	TRBJ2-7	NA	NA	CASSYGGRKSSYEQYF	TGTGCCAGCAGTTACGGAGGACGGAAGAGCTCCTACGAGCAGTACTTC
TRBV7-2	TRBJ1-2	NA	NA	CASSYGPHSYGYTF	TGTGCCAGCAGCTACGGACCTCATTCCTATGGCTACACCTTC
TRBV5-4	TRBJ2-7	once	TRBD2	CASSTSGGGTYEQYF	TGTGCCAGCAGTACAAGCGGGGGGGGAACCTACGAGCAGTACTTC